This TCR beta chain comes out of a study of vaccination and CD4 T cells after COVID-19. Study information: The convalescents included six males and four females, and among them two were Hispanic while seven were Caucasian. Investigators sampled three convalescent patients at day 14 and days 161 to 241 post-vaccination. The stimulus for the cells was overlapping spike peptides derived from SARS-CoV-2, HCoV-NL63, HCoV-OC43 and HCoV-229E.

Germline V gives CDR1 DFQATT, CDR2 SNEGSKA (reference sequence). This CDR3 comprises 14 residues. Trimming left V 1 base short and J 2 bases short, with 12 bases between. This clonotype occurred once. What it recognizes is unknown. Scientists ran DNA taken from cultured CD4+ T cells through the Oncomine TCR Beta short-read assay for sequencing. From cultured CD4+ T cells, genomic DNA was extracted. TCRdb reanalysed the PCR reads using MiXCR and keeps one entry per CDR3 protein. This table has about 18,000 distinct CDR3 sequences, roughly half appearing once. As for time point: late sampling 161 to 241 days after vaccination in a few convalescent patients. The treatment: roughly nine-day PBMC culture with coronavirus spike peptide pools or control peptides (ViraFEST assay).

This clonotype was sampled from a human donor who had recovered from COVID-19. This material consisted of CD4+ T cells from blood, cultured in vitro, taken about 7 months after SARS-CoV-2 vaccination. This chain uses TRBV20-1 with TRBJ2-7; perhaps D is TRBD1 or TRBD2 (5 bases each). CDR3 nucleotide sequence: TGCAGTGCTAGAGCCGGGACGGCCACCTACGAGCAGTACTTC. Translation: CSARAGTATYEQYF.